Given below is one TCR beta chain in context. Its antigen is still unknown. Trimming left V 2 bases short and J 5 bases short, with 6 bases between. The CDR3 length is 13 residues. CDR1 SGHAT and CDR2 FQNNGV come from the germline V gene. This entry comes from a study of T cells in tuberculosis. Study as a whole: In South Africa, adults with active tuberculosis were compared with IGRA-negative and latently infected IGRA-positive adolescents.

The study, taken as a whole, reports: GMM-specific TCRs were nearer to active tuberculosis alpha repertoires, suggesting expansion.

Profiled with immunoSEQ multiplex PCR; TCRdb holds only in-frame clones, not every one. The sample records fewer than 40,000 clones, 95% to 96% being singletons. The source is a donor aged 10-29 years with latent tuberculosis or without tuberculosis infection. The source material was PBMCs. The chain has TRBV11-2 and TRBJ2-2; unclear D gene. Here the CDR3 DNA reads TGTGCCAGCAGCTTACGCGGTACCGGGGAGCTGTTTTTT. Amino acids: CASSLRGTGELFF.